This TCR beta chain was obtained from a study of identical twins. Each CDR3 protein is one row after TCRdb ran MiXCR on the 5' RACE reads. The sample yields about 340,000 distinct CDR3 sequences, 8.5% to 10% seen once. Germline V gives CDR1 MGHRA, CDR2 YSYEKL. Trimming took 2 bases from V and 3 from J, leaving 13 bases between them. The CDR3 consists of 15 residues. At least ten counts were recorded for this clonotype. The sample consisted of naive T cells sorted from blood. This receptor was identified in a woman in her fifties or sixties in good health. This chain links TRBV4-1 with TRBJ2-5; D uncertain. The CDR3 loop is CASSQLGKGKETQYF. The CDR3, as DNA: TGCGCCAGCAGCCAATTGGGAAAGGGAAAAGAGACCCAGTACTTC.